The 19 T cell receptor beta chains below all came from one sample that was sequenced in a study of blood T cell repertoires in COVID-19 (dated by TCRdb to the early 2020s). The receptor library was made with the immunoSEQ multiplex PCR assay. TCRdb took over this immuneACCESS table, retaining in-frame rearrangements with V and J assigned. Such tables are incomplete; in checked studies, under half of the missing clones stem from an unresolved V gene, and the remainder is unexplained. The sample profile shows roughly 9,900 clones; about 81% of them were found once. The top ten clones comprise over 20% of the sample. The sequenced sample was peripheral blood. The source is a man aged 55 to 70 with active COVID-19.

The chain uses TRBV6-2 or TRBV6-3 and TRBJ2-7; D may be TRBD2 (5 bases). The V end lost 6 bases, the J end lost 3 bases, and 9 bases lay between the germline ends. The CDR3 is 12 amino acids. Germline lookup yields CDR1 MNHEY and CDR2 SVGEGT. Here the CDR3 DNA reads TGTGCCAGCAGCTTGGGGAGCTACGAGCAGTACTTC. It specifies CASSLGSYEQYF.

The V and J genes are TRBV27 and TRBJ1-2; D is possibly TRBD1 (5 bases). The germline V gene has CDR1 MNHEY and CDR2 SMNVEV (reference sequence). Trimming left V 5 bases short and J 0 bases short, with 7 bases between. There are 13 residues in the CDR3. DNA for the CDR3: TGTGCCAGCAGTGTACAGGCTAACTATGGCTACACCTTC. Residues: CASSVQANYGYTF.

The chain combines TRBV28 with TRBJ1-2; no clear D. Per germline, CDR1 MDHEN and CDR2 SYDVKM. The CDR3 length is 12 residues. V dropped 6 bases and J dropped 5 bases, with 10 bases sitting between them. The CDR3 DNA reads as TGTGCCAGCAGGCGGGCGGCGTATGGCTACACCTTC. Protein: CASRRAAYGYTF.

The chain combines TRBV11-1 with TRBJ2-7; TRBD2 is a possible D gene (5 bases). V was cut by 5 bases and J by 5 bases, with 16 bases left in between. Germline V gene lookup returns CDR1 SGHAT and CDR2 FQDESV (reference sequence). CDR3 length: 14 amino acids. The CDR3 sequence: CASSPSGNRHEQYF. The CDR3 nucleotides are TGTGCCAGCAGCCCGTCCGGGAACCGCCACGAGCAGTACTTC.

The chain has TRBV27 and TRBJ1-1; D uncertain. CDR3 length: 15 residues. The V end was cut by 4 bases, the J end by 4 bases, with 16 bases between. CDR1 MNHEY and CDR2 SMNVEV come from the germline V gene (reference sequence). The CDR3 DNA follows: TGTGCCAGCAGTTCCGACACCCTAGGGAGCACTGAAGCTTTCTTT. It specifies CASSSDTLGSTEAFF.

This clone was counted a few times. V is TRBV7-2 and J is TRBJ2-7, with TRBD2 matching over 12 bases. Trimming removed 7 bases from V and 5 bases from J; junction bases left unmatched: 9. Germline CDR1 and CDR2: SGHTA and FQGNSA. This CDR3 region has 15 residues. CDR3 residues: CASTLPLAGGNEQYF. CDR3 in DNA: TGTGCCAGCACCCTACCACTAGCGGGAGGAAACGAGCAGTACTTC.

The V gene is TRBV15, the J gene TRBJ2-2, with D hard to call. Trimming left V 0 bases short and J 11 bases short, with 10 bases between. Germline assignment: CDR1 LNHNV and CDR2 YYDKDF (reference sequence). The CDR3 extends over 13 amino acids. DNA of the CDR3: TGTGCCACCAGCAGAGATCAAATGGCAGAGCTGTTTTTT. Protein product: CATSRDQMAELFF. The full variable domain, completed using reference TRBV15 and TRBJ2-2, is DAMVIQNPRYQVTQFGKPVTLSCSQTLNHNVMYWYQQKSSQAPKLLFHYYDKDFNNEADTPDNFQSRRPNTSFCFLDIRSPGLGDTAMYLCATSRDQMAELFFGEGSRLTVL.

This rearrangement joins TRBV21-1 to TRBJ1-5. TRBV21-1 is deemed a pseudogene. This CDR3 is built from 15 residues. The CDR3 nucleotides read TGTGCCAGCAGCAATCCGGGGGATAGCAATCAGCCCCAGCATTTT. As protein: CASSNPGDSNQPQHF.

This chain uses TRBV4-1 with TRBJ2-1; 8 positions agree with TRBD2. This CDR3 is 16 amino acids long. CDR1 MGHRA and CDR2 YSYEKL come from the germline V gene. J lost 6 bases, V lost 3 bases, and 10 bases had no gene match. Here the CDR3 DNA reads TGCGCCAGCAGCCATGGAAAATCACTAGCGGTCAATGAGCAGTTCTTC. Translating gives CASSHGKSLAVNEQFF.

This clone was detected once. The chain couples TRBV5-1 to TRBJ2-7; 7 bases fit TRBD1. Unmatched junction bases numbered 15, after V lost 4 bases and J lost 5 bases. Germline loops: CDR1 SGHRS, CDR2 YFSETQ. CDR3 length: 16 residues. The chain's CDR3 is CASSRTITGAIDEQYF. CDR3 in DNA: TGCGCCAGCAGCCGTACAATAACAGGGGCGATCGACGAGCAGTACTTC.

This clone appeared a single time. The rearrangement uses TRBV5-4 and TRBJ2-3, with D uncertain. This CDR3 has 13 residues. Per the germline V gene, CDR1 is SGHNT and CDR2 is YYREEE (reference sequence). Trimming took off 4 bases at V and 0 bases at J, with 6 bases between the two ends. CDR3 DNA sequence: TGTGCCAGCAGCCCGACTAGCACAGATACGCAGTATTTT. This sequence encodes CASSPTSTDTQYF. Full variable domain (remainder filled in from reference TRBV5-4 and TRBJ2-3): ETGVTQSPTHLIKTRGQQVTLRCSSQSGHNTVSWYQQALGQGPQFIFQYYREEENGRGNFPPRFSGLQFPNYSSELNVNALELDDSALYLCASSPTSTDTQYFGPGTRLTVL.

This chain uses TRBV12-3 or TRBV12-4 with TRBJ1-4, with no clear D. The CDR3 length is 10 residues. The ends were cut back, 7 bases at V and 11 bases at J, with 8 bases in the middle. The CDR3 is CASNTGKLFF. The CDR3 nucleotides read TGTGCCAGCAATACCGGGAAACTGTTTTTT.

The rearrangement uses TRBV27 and TRBJ2-1; 7 nucleotides agree with TRBD2. Germline V lookup: CDR1 MNHEY, CDR2 SMNVEV (reference sequence). The CDR3 contains 13 residues. Germline trimming cut 10 bases from V and 8 bases from J; bases unmatched to any gene: 11. CDR3 nucleotides: TGTGCCACCGAAGGGCGGGAGAGTTATGAGCAGTTCTTC. Protein sequence: CATEGRESYEQFF.

This clone was recorded a few times. The chain employs TRBV5-8 and TRBJ2-2; D is unresolved. Trimming cost V 3 bases and J 7 bases, with 19 bases left between them. Germline V lookup: CDR1 SGHTS, CDR2 YDEGEE. The CDR3 length is 16 residues. CDR3 nucleotide sequence: TGTGCCAGCAGCTACCGACCCACCCATCGAGGCGGGGAGCTGTTTTTT. It yields the protein CASSYRPTHRGGELFF.

Written as DNA, the CDR3 is TGTGCCAGCAGCCCCAGCGGGAGGCTGAACACCGGGGAGCTGTTTTTT. Protein sequence: CASSPSGRLNTGELFF. This chain links TRBV11-3 with TRBJ2-2; 9 positions agree with TRBD2. This CDR3 contains 16 residues. The germline CDR1 and CDR2 sequences are SGHNT and YENEEA. With V trimmed by 5 bases and J by 1 base, 5 bases remained unmatched.

This sequence joins TRBV12-2 and TRBJ1-2. TRBV12-2 is given as a pseudogene. CDR3 length: 13 amino acids. CDR3: CASRLAVRELDTF. CDR3 DNA: TGTGCAAGTCGCTTAGCGGTTAGGGAACTAGACACCTTC.

The genes are TRBV6-6 and TRBJ1-2; D might be TRBD1 (6 bases). The CDR3 runs 17 residues. Trimming stripped 5 bases from V and 9 bases from J, with 28 bases between. Germline CDR1 is MNHNY and CDR2 is SVGAGI (reference sequence). This CDR3 reads CASSRSTPGQKPMRYTF. The CDR3 nucleotides read TGTGCCAGCAGTCGTTCCACCCCCGGACAGAAACCTATGCGCTACACCTTC.

The chain couples TRBV30 to TRBJ1-6; D unclear. The CDR3 totals 14 residues. Germline V gene data show CDR1 as GTSNPN and CDR2 as SVGIG (reference sequence). V was clipped by 4 bases and J by 5 bases, with 12 bases between them. CDR3 amino acids: CAWTTGSDNSPLHF. In DNA, the CDR3 is TGTGCCTGGACCACGGGGTCGGATAATTCACCCCTCCACTTT.

The rearrangement joins TRBV28 to TRBJ2-7, with D maybe TRBD1 (5 bases). V was trimmed by 2 bases and J by 0 bases, leaving 11 bases between them. Per germline, CDR1 MDHEN and CDR2 SYDVKM. The CDR3 extends over 15 amino acids. As DNA, the CDR3 is TGTGCCAGCAGTTTACAGGGCCGAAGCTCCTACGAGCAGTACTTC. It specifies CASSLQGRSSYEQYF.